This entry is about one T cell receptor (beta chain). Its target is unknown. Naive CD8 cells lacked CD45RO, underwent positive selection for CCR7 and left out terminally differentiated effector memory CD45RA+ cells. This record comes from a study of shared clonotypes between healthy human individuals. Study-wide results and caveats: Relative to their counterparts shared across all four donors, non-shared clonotypes exhibited diminished generation probabilities.

In replicate PCRs of sorted subsets, roughly 200 ng DNA, approximately 30,000 T cell genomes, was used. Data came from immunoSEQ multiplex PCR; TCRdb stores just in-frame clones and leaves some out. The repertoire holds around 2.1 million clones, with more than 85% as singletons. The CDR3 totals 15 residues. Germline V gene data show CDR1 as SEHNR and CDR2 as FQNEAQ (reference sequence). V was shortened by 5 bases and J by 0 bases, with 12 bases between the two germline ends. V gene TRBV7-9 combines with J gene TRBJ2-3; D remains unclear. The sequencing input was naive CD8+ T cells from PBMCs. This receptor was taken from a man aged 18-30 years in good health. Some clones in this sample may be carry-over from other donors' samples. CDR3 nucleotide sequence: TGTGCCAGCAGCCCAGAGATAGCCAGCACAGATACGCAGTATTTT. Translation: CASSPEIASTDTQYF.